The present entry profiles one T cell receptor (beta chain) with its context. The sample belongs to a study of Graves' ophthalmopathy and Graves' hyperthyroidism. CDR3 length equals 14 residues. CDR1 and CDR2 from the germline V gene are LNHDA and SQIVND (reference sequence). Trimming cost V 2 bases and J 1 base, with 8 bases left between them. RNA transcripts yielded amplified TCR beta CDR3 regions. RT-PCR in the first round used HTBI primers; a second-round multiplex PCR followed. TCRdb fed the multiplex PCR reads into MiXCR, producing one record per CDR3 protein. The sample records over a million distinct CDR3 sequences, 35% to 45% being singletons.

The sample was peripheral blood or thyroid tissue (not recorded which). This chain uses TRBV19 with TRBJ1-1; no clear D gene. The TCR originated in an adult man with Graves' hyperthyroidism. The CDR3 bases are TGTGCCAGTAGTATACACACAGCGAACACTGAAGCTTTCTTT. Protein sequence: CASSIHTANTEAFF.